This T cell receptor (beta chain) was profiled in a study of human T cells and chemical hapten exposure (dated by TCRdb to 2020 to 2022). The study in broad terms: For sensitization, 2% DPC in acetone was applied to an approximately 2 cm by approximately 2 cm area of upper inner arm skin. Throughout the study period of 20 to 30 weeks, patients also received therapeutic DPC doses to the scalp every week. Patch testing was done on the upper back using Finn chambers containing 0.01% DPC, and results were scored after 6 days according to International Contact Dermatitis Research Group standards. The patient cohort, mostly female, included alopecia areata with under or over 50% scalp involvement, alopecia totalis and alopecia universalis. The libraries were sequenced as a pool, and the TCR yield per sample differed mostly because of small variations in library volumes within the pool. In alopecia patients, the study followed how the peripheral blood TCR repertoire changed in vivo over primary and secondary sensitization to diphenylcyclopropenone (DPC), a hapten. Blood was sampled from patients pre-sensitization (week 0) and at 2, 6 and about 24 weeks after DPC sensitization. Blood for TCR sequencing was provided by twenty-nine alopecia patients at one to four time points (pre-sensitization, 2, 6 and 24 weeks). What the research found in general, with its limitations: A positive correlation was found between the number of PT1 expanded TCRs and patch test score, with significance reached at thresholds 8, 16 and 32 but not 4. Repeated subsampling changed both the strength of the expansion versus patch-test correlation and the threshold at which the correlation became significant. Expanded TCRs formed significantly more large CDR3 similarity clusters than pre-sensitization or healthy control sets, consistent with antigen-driven responses. No change with DPC sensitization was found in the number of TCRs above 1 in 1000 frequency, and no evidence of global repertoire structure alterations was found. Because every patient had alopecia, a presumed autoimmune disease, the patients' immune response might differ from that of healthy individuals.

This specimen's time point label, per the study, means: pre-sensitization, week 0. The intended sense of this specimen's treatment or condition label: therapeutic diphenylcyclopropenone sensitization with weekly scalp DPC. Blood at each patch-test visit was drawn before the patch test was applied. Patients were considered eligible if aged 18 to 70, diagnosed with alopecia and deemed suitable for DPC therapy, and patients were excluded if pregnant. Total RNA was extracted from unfractionated whole blood collected in Tempus Blood RNA tubes. Receptor amplification or capture employed RACE. The instrument given in TCRdb is NextSeq 500. During library preparation, unique molecular identifiers were attached to individual cDNA molecules so that TCRs could be counted quantitatively and reproducibly. For every blood RNA sample, sequencing covered both the TCR alpha and TCR beta chains. As for the authors' bioinformatics: The median number of TCRs per sample was roughly 94,000, ranging from roughly 20,000 to 700,000. V, J and CDR3 annotation of the TCR reads was carried out using the Decombinator software suite. To make PS versus PT1 abundance plots, every sample was subsampled to the same number of TCRs (28,000). Expanded TCRs were defined as absent before sensitization and observed at least eight times at the 2-week time point. TCRdb cleaned the public reads at Q25 with fastp, built clones with MiXCR and kept in-frame beta chains. Rows with one shared CDR3 protein collapse into an entry with the most common genes and DNA. TCRdb's processing, not the study's, gives the V and J calls here. This sample holds roughly 64,000 distinct CDR3 sequences; over 9% were observed only once. Together, the top ten hold approximately 3.9% of the sample.

Deletion took 1 base off V and 10 bases off J, with a span of 13 bases between the germline ends. The CDR3 numbers 13 residues from cysteine through phenylalanine. The only DNA kept is the CDR3, 39 bases in frame from the first base. Reading the germline V gene gives CDR1 SGHTA and CDR2 FQGNSA. This clonotype appeared many times. Which antigen it targets is not known. No base-level quality is on record; no much larger clone is a single base apart. This clonotype was sampled from a woman between 40 and 50 years old with alopecia areata. Some clones in this sample may be carry-over from other donors' samples. The sequence links TRBV7-2 to TRBJ1-1; a confident D gene designation cannot be given. This specimen consisted of whole blood, obtained in connection with sensitization to the hapten diphenylcyclopropenone (DPC). CDR3 reads: CASSLEEPLGAFF. The sequence in DNA is TGTGCCAGCAGCTTAGAGGAGCCCCTGGGAGCTTTCTTT.